These 2 T cell receptor beta chains share one sample of origin, sequenced in a study of regulatory T cells in long-lasting Graves disease. Noted time point: persistent/refractory GD, antithyroid drugs over 5 years with positive TRAb. The TCR library was made from RNA that had been extracted from PBMCs in TRIzol. The TCR beta library used iRepertoire HTBI primers with Arm-PCR amplification of CDR3. TCRdb reprocessed the multiplex PCR reads via MiXCR and lists one record per CDR3 protein. The sample consists of over 450,000 distinct CDR3 sequences, about 22% of them appearing once. The sample consisted of peripheral blood mononuclear cells (PBMCs), taken when the disease was refractory, from a patient treated with antithyroid drugs. Receptors originate from a female donor with Graves disease.

V and J are TRBV29-1 and TRBJ1-1; 7 nucleotides line up with TRBD1. With V trimmed by 7 bases and J by 0 bases, 8 bases remained unmatched. Germline V lookup: CDR1 SQVTM, CDR2 ANQGSEA. This CDR3 spans 14 amino acids. CDR3 amino acids: CSAQGGGLNTEAFF. The DNA of the CDR3 is TGCAGCGCGCAGGGGGGAGGGCTGAACACTGAAGCTTTCTTT.

This clonotype was counted a few times. The gene calls are TRBV5-1 and TRBJ1-5; D is undetermined. This CDR3 region has 14 residues. Looked up from germline, CDR1 is SGHRS and CDR2 is YFSETQ. V lost 0 bases and J 3 bases, leaving 7 bases between the germline ends. Written as DNA, the CDR3 is TGCGCCAGCAGCTTGGACCCTACCAATCAGCCCCAGCATTTT. This translates into CASSLDPTNQPQHF. The full variable domain, its missing parts supplied by reference TRBV5-1 and TRBJ1-5, is KAGVTQTPRYLIKTRGQQVTLSCSPISGHRSVSWYQQTPGQGLQFLFEYFSETQRNKGNFPGRFSGRQFSNSRSEMNVSTLELGDSALYLCASSLDPTNQPQHFGDGTRLSIL.